This T cell receptor (beta chain) was obtained from a study of T cells after posttransplantation cyclophosphamide. The repertoire was sequenced with immunoSEQ multiplex PCR; TCRdb's copy has only in-frame clones and lacks some. The sample counts about 37,000 clones, none seen once; the ten largest own approximately 6.3%. Trimming removed 7 bases at V and 14 bases at J, with 23 bases between. The CDR3 loop spans 13 amino acids. The germline gives CDR1 LNHDA, CDR2 SQIVND (reference sequence). General study results and limits: Recipient CMV seropositivity and CMV reactivation strongly tracked TRB clonality.

This clone was seen ten or more times. The antigen is not known. Input material: PBMCs. The chain couples TRBV19 to TRBJ1-2; TRBD1 is a possible D gene (5 bases). The clonotype was recovered from a man aged 25 to 40 in good health and a related stem cell transplant donor. The DNA for the CDR3 is TGTGCCAGTACCGACCTTCAACAGGTTCCACAGACCTTC. Translating it yields CASTDLQQVPQTF.